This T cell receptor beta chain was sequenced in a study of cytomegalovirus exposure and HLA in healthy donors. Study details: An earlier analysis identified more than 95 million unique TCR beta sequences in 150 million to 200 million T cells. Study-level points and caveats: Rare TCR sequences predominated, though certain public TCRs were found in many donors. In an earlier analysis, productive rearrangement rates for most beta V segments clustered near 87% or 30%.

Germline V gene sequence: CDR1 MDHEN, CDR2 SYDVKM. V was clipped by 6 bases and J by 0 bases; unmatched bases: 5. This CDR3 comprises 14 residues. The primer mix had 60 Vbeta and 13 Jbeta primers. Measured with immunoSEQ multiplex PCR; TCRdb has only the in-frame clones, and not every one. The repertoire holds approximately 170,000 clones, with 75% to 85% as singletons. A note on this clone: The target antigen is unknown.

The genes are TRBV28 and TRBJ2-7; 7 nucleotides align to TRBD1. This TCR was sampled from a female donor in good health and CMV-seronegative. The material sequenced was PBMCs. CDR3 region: CASSPTGASYEQYF. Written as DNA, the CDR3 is TGTGCCAGCAGCCCTACAGGGGCCTCCTACGAGCAGTACTTC. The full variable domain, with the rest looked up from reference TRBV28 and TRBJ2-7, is DVKVTQSSRYLVKRTGEKVFLECVQDMDHENMFWYRQDPGLGLRLIYFSYDVKMKEKGDIPEGYSVSREKKERFSLILESASTNQTSMYLCASSPTGASYEQYFGPGTRLTVT.